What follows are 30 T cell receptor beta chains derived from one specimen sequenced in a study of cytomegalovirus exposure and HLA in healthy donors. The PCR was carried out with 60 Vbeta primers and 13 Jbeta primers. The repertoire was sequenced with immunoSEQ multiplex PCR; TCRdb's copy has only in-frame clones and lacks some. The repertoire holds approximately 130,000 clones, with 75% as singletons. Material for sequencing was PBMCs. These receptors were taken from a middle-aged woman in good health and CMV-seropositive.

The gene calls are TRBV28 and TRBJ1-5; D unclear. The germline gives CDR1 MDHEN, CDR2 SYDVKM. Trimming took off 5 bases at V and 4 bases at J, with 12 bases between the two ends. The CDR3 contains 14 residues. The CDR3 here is CASSREVENQPQHF. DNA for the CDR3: TGTGCCAGCAGTAGGGAGGTTGAGAATCAGCCCCAGCATTTT.

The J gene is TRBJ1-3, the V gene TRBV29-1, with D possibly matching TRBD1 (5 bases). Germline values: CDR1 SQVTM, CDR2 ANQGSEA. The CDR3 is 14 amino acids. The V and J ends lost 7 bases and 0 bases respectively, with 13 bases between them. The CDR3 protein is CSALPGLSGNTIYF. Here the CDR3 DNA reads TGCAGCGCCCTCCCAGGGCTCTCTGGAAACACCATATATTTT. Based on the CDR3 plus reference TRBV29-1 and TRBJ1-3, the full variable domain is SAVISQKPSRDICQRGTSLTIQCQVDSQVTMMFWYRQQPGQSLTLIATANQGSEATYESGFVIDKFPISRPNLTFSTLTVSNMSPEDSSIYLCSALPGLSGNTIYFGEGSWLTVV.

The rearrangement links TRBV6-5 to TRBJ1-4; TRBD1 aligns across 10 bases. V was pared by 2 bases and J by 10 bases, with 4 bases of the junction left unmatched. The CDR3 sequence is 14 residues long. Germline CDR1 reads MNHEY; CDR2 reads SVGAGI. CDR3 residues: CASSYMTGGRKLFF. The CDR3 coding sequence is TGTGCCAGCAGTTACATGACAGGGGGCCGAAAACTGTTTTTT.

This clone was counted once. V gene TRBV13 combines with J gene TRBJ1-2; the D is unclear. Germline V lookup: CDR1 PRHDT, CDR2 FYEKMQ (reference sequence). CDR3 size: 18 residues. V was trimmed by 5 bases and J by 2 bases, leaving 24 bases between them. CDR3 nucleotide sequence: TGTGCCAGCAGCCCTAATATGGTGATGGGCCTAAACAACTATGGCTACACCTTC. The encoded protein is CASSPNMVMGLNNYGYTF. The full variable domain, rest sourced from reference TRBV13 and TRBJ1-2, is AAGVIQSPRHLIKEKRETATLKCYPIPRHDTVYWYQQGPGQDPQFLISFYEKMQSDKGSIPDRFSAQQFSDYHSELNMSSLELGDSALYFCASSPNMVMGLNNYGYTFGSGTRLTVV.

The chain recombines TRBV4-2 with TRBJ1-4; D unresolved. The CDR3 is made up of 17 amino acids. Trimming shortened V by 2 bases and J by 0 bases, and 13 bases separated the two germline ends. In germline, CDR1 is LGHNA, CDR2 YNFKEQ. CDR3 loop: CASSQSRGPATNEKLFF. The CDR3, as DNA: TGTGCCAGCAGCCAATCACGAGGGCCAGCAACTAATGAAAAACTGTTTTTT.

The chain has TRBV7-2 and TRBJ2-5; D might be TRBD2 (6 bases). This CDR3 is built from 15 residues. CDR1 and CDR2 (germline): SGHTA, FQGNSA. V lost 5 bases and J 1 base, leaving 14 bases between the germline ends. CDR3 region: CASSPPGLIQETQYF. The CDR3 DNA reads TGTGCCAGCAGCCCACCGGGACTGATCCAAGAGACCCAGTACTTC.

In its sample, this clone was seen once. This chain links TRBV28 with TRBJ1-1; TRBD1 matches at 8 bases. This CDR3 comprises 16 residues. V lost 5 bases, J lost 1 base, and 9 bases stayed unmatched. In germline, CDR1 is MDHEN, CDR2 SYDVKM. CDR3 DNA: TGTGCCAGCAGTACTGGGACAGGAGAAGAGAACACTGAAGCTTTCTTT. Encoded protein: CASSTGTGEENTEAFF. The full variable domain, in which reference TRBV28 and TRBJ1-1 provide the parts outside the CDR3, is DVKVTQSSRYLVKRTGEKVFLECVQDMDHENMFWYRQDPGLGLRLIYFSYDVKMKEKGDIPEGYSVSREKKERFSLILESASTNQTSMYLCASSTGTGEENTEAFFGQGTRLTVV.

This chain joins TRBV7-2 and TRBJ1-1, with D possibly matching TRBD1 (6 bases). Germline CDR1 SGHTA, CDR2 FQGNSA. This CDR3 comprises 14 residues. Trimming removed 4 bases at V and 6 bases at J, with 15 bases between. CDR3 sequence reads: CASSSIQGGAEAFF. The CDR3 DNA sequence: TGTGCCAGCAGCTCTATACAGGGAGGGGCTGAAGCTTTCTTT.

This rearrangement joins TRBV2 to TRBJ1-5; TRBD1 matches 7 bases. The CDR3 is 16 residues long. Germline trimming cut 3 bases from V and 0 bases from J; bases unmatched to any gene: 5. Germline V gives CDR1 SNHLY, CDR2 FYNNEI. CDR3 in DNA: TGTGCCAGCAGTGAGGGGGGACAGATTAGCAATCAGCCCCAGCATTTT. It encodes CASSEGGQISNQPQHF. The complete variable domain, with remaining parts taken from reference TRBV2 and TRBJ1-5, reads EPEVTQTPSHQVTQMGQEVILRCVPISNHLYFYWYRQILGQKVEFLVSFYNNEISEKSEIFDDQFSVERPDGSNFTLKIRSTKLEDSAMYFCASSEGGQISNQPQHFGDGTRLSIL.

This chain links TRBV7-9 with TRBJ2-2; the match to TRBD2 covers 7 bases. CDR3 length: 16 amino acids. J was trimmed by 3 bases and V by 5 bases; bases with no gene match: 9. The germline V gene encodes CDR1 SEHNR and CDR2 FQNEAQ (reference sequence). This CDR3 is CASSPPLGGDTGELFF. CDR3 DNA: TGTGCCAGCAGCCCTCCGTTGGGGGGGGACACCGGGGAGCTGTTTTTT.

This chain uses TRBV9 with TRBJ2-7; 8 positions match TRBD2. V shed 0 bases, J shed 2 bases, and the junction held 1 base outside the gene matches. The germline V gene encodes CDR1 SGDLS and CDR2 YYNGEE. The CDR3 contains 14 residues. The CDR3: CASSVELAAYEQYF. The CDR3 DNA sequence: TGTGCCAGCAGCGTAGAACTAGCGGCCTACGAGCAGTACTTC. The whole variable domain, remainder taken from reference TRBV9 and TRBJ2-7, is DSGVTQTPKHLITATGQRVTLRCSPRSGDLSVYWYQQSLDQGLQFLIQYYNGEERAKGNILERFSAQQFPDLHSELNLSSLELGDSALYFCASSVELAAYEQYFGPGTRLTVT.

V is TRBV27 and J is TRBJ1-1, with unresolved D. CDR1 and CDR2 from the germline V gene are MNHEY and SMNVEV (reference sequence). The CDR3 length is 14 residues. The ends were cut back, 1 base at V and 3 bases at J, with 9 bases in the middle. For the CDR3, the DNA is TGTGCCAGCAGTTTATGGTCCGGGGACACTGAAGCTTTCTTT. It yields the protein CASSLWSGDTEAFF.

The CDR3 DNA reads as TGCAGCGTTGACATGCGACAGGGGGATCGAGGCTACACCTTC. This gives the protein CSVDMRQGDRGYTF. The chain is built from TRBV29-1 and TRBJ1-2, with 9 bases fitting TRBD1. The CDR3 extends over 14 amino acids. With V trimmed by 3 bases and J by 8 bases, 10 bases remained unmatched. Germline V gene sequence: CDR1 SQVTM, CDR2 ANQGSEA.

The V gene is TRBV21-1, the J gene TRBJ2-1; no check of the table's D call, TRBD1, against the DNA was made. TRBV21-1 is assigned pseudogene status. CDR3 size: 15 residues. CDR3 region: CASNLGQGSYNEQFF. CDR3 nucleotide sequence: TGTGCCAGCAACTTGGGACAGGGGTCCTACAATGAGCAGTTCTTC.

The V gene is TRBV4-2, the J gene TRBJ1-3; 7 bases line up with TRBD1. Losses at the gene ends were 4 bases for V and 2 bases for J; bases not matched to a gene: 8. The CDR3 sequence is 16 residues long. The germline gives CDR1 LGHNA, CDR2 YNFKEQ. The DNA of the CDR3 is TGTGCCAGCAGCCCGGCGCCGACAGGGCCTGGAAACACCATATATTTT. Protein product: CASSPAPTGPGNTIYF.

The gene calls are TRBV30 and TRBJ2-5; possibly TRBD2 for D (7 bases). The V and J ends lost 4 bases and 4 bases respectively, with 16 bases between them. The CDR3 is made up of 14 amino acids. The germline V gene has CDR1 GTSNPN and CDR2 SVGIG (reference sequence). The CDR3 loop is CAWTLTGLGETQYF. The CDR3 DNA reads TGTGCCTGGACCCTGACAGGACTAGGAGAGACCCAGTACTTC.

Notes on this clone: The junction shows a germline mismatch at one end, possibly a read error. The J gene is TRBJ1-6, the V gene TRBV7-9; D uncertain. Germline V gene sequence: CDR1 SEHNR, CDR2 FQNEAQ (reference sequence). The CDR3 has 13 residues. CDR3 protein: CSSSLSFDSPLHF. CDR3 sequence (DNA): TGTTCCAGCAGTTTGAGCTTTGATTCACCCCTCCACTTT.

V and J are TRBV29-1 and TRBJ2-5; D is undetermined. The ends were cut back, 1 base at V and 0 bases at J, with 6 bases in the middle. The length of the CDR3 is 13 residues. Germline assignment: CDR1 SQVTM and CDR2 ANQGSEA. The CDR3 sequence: CSVEGRNQETQYF. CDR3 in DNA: TGCAGCGTTGAAGGCAGAAACCAAGAGACCCAGTACTTC.

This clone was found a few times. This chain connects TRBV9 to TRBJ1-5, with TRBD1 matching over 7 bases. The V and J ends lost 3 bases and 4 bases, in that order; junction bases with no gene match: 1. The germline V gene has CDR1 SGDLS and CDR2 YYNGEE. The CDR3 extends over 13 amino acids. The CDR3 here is CASSEQGNQPQHF. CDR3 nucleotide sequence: TGTGCCAGCAGCGAACAGGGGAATCAGCCCCAGCATTTT.

The CDR3 here is CASSYGHGNEQFF. The CDR3 DNA sequence: TGTGCCAGCAGCTACGGTCACGGCAATGAGCAGTTCTTC. This chain connects TRBV7-6 to TRBJ2-1; D is uncertain. CDR1 SGHVS and CDR2 FNYEAQ come from the germline V gene. This CDR3 has 13 residues. Trimming pared 4 bases from V and 6 bases from J, leaving 10 bases between.

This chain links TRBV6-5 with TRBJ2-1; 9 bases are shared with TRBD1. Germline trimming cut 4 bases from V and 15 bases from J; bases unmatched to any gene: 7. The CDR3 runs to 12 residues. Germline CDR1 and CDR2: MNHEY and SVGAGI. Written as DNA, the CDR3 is TGTGCCAGCAGTTTAAGGGGACAGGGACTGTTCTTC. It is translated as CASSLRGQGLFF.

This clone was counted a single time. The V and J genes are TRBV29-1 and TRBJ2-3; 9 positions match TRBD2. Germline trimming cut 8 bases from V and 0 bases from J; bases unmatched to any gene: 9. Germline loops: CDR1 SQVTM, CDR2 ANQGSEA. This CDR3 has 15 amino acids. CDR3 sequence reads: CSIRPGTSSTDTQYF. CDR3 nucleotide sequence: TGCAGCATACGACCCGGGACTAGCAGCACAGATACGCAGTATTTT.

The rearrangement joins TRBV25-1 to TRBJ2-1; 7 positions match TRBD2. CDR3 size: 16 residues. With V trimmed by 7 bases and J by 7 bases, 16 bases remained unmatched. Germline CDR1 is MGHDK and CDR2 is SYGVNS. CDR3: CASNQGGRSGVNEQFF. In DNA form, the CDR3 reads TGTGCCAGCAACCAGGGAGGTAGAAGCGGGGTGAATGAGCAGTTCTTC.

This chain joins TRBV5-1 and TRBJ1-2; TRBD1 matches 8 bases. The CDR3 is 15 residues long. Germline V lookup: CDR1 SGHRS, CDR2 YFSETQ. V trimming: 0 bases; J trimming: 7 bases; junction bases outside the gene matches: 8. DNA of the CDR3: TGCGCCAGCAGCTTGGATCAGGGGGCTCGTCGTGGCTACACCTTC. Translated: CASSLDQGARRGYTF.

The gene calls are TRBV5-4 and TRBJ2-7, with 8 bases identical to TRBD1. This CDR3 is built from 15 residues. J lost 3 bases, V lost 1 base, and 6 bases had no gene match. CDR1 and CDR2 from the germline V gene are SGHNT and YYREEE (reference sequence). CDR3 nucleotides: TGTGCCAGCAGCTTGACAGGACAGGGAGTCTACGAGCAGTACTTC. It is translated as CASSLTGQGVYEQYF. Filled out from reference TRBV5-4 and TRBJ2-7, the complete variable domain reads ETGVTQSPTHLIKTRGQQVTLRCSSQSGHNTVSWYQQALGQGPQFIFQYYREEENGRGNFPPRFSGLQFPNYSSELNVNALELDDSALYLCASSLTGQGVYEQYFGPGTRLTVT.

For the CDR3, the DNA is TGTGCCAGCAGTTTTCTACCGGGACAGGGGGCGAGCGAGCAGTACTTC. This translates into CASSFLPGQGASEQYF. The chain uses TRBV7-9 and TRBJ2-7, with 12 positions matching TRBD1. The V gene end was trimmed by 6 bases and the J gene end by 6 bases; junction bases not matched to a gene: 12. Germline assignment: CDR1 SEHNR and CDR2 FQNEAQ (reference sequence). CDR3 length equals 16 residues.

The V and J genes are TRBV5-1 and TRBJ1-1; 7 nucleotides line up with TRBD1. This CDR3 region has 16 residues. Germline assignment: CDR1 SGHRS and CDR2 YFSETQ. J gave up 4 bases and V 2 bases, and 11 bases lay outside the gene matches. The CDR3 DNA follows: TGCGCCAGCAGCTTAAACAGACAGGGTGTGGGCACTGAAGCTTTCTTT. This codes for CASSLNRQGVGTEAFF.

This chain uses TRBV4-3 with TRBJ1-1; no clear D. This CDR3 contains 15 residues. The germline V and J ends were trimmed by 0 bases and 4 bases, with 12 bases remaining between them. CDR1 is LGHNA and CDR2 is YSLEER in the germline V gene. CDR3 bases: TGCGCCAGCAGCCAAGATGTGGACTACGGCACTGAAGCTTTCTTT. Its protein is CASSQDVDYGTEAFF.

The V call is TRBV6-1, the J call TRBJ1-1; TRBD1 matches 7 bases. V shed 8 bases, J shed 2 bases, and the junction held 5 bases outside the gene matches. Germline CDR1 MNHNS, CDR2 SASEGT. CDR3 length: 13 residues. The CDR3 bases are TGTGCCAGCGGGGGACAGTTAAACACTGAAGCTTTCTTT. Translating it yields CASGGQLNTEAFF.

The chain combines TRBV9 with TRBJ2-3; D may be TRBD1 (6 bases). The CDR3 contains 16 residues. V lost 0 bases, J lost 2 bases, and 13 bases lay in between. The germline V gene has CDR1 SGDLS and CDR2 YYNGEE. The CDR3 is CASSVGAGEYTDTQYF. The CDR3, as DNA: TGTGCCAGCAGCGTAGGCGCAGGGGAATACACAGATACGCAGTATTTT.